The present TCR beta chain was sequenced within a study of TIL therapy for anti-PD-1-resistant metastatic lung cancer. Overall study context: Half of patients were current or former smokers.

The immunoSEQ assay was v3. Survey-level samples got 1.5 million to 2 million read pairs; deep-level samples got about 4.5-6.5 million. TCRdb's table, derived via immunoSEQ multiplex PCR, lists solely in-frame clones and lacks some. There are more than 5,500 clones in the sample; under 65% occur only once, and about 8.3% lies in the top ten. The time point is: pre-treatment sample, taken before nivolumab and TIL therapy. Pleural nodules or supraclavicular lymph nodes made up most of the excised metastases sampled. Patients then received nivolumab; progressors got lymphodepletion, TIL and IL-2. Germline V gene data show CDR1 as SGHRS and CDR2 as YFSETQ. CDR3 length equals 15 residues. Trimming removed 3 bases from V and 0 bases from J, with 7 bases in between.

This rearrangement joins TRBV5-1 to TRBJ2-6, with D uncertain. The sample in question was tumor tissue, obtained at baseline. The TCR comes from a person between 25 and 80 years old with non-small cell lung cancer. The CDR3 DNA sequence: TGCGCCAGCAGCTCCTATAGCTCTGGGGCCAACGTCCTGACTTTC. Its translation: CASSSYSSGANVLTF.